This is a list of T cell receptor beta chains from one sample in a study of shared clonotypes between healthy human individuals. Only in-frame clones appear in the TCRdb table, and some are missing; sequencing was by immunoSEQ multiplex PCR. The sample gives fewer than 850,000 clones, about 96% of which show up once; around 0.25% is in the top ten. Input material: naive CD8+ T cells sorted from blood. The receptor source for this set is a man in his thirties or forties in good health. CDR3s leave out the opening cysteine and the closing phenylalanine or tryptophan. Fields, in order: J gene, V gene, CDR3 protein.

>TRBJ1-5|TRBV2
ASSERIQPQH
>TRBJ1-2|TRBV7-9
ASSAAYDSYGYT
>TRBJ2-7|TRBV6-5
ASSYAAGYEQY
>TRBJ2-2|TRBV11-3
ASSRTSGRVAGELF
>TRBJ2-1|TRBV18
ASLRESSTSYNEQF
>TRBJ2-7|TRBV27
ASSFLGTSGYEQY
>TRBJ2-1|TRBV7-2
ASSLAGTSGYNEQF
>TRBJ2-1|TRBV29-1
SVIDRDRQGNEQF
>TRBJ1-2|TRBV7-8
ASSALDTYYGYT
>TRBJ1-5|TRBV2
ASNGGQESNQPQH
>TRBJ2-7|TRBV28
ASTSTGPGDYEQY
>TRBJ2-1|TRBV19
ASSAINNEQF
>TRBJ2-1|TRBV5-5
ASTPPRLAGYNEQF
>TRBJ1-2|TRBV7-9
ASPLVPPRLRGYT
>TRBJ2-5|TRBV4-1
ASSQDPGDTIQETQY
>TRBJ2-4|TRBV5-5
ASSLKGGIDSRDIQY
>TRBJ2-3|TRBV6-5
ASSLDSPSTDTQY
>TRBJ1-5|TRBV19
ASNGWENQPQH
>TRBJ1-1|TRBV7-3
ASSPYVGSEAF
>TRBJ1-1|TRBV4-3
ASSQDKGGTEAF
>TRBJ2-1|TRBV7-3
ASSLSGSENEQF
>TRBJ2-7|TRBV29-1
SVEERGSNTYEQY
>TRBJ2-1|TRBV29-1
SAAGLAAYNEQF
>TRBJ2-3|TRBV13
ASSVVRPGLAGYFADTQY
>TRBJ2-7|TRBV5-1
ASSGPPGQGYAYSYEQY
>TRBJ2-1|TRBV30
AWSAKGGSVYNEQF
>TRBJ1-3|TRBV4-1
ASSQGRSSGNTIY
>TRBJ2-1|TRBV30
AWSVGHEQF
>TRBJ2-7|TRBV7-9
ASSSRYTAYEQY
>TRBJ2-7|TRBV27
ASSLYTTAYEQY
>TRBJ2-2|TRBV6-1
ASSEALGWGSGELF
>TRBJ1-1|TRBV23-1
ASSQRRDRGRTLKAF
>TRBJ2-3|TRBV5-6
ASSLFRQGLSTDTQY
>TRBJ2-1|TRBV27
ASSGGQGFSYNEQF
>TRBJ2-7|TRBV5-4
ASSPNPGTGAYEQY
>TRBJ2-1|TRBV6-1
ASSEGLVGYNEQF
>TRBJ2-1|TRBV10-3
AIGNEQF
>TRBJ2-5|TRBV7-9
ASSLVYPGETQY
>TRBJ2-1|TRBV5-5
ASLGGDYNEQF
>TRBJ1-5|TRBV7-9
ASSLANSNQPQH
>TRBJ2-7|TRBV29-1
SVERSAAGALPYEQY
>TRBJ2-1|TRBV9
ASSVDRRHEQF
>TRBJ2-7|TRBV10-3
AISDPKGQSIEQY
>TRBJ2-3|TRBV27
ASSSGTSGLRDTQY
>TRBJ1-4|TRBV6-5
ASSNRTGRGEKLF
>TRBJ1-2|TRBV5-5
ASSFLLGLKNYGYT
>TRBJ2-1|TRBV27
ASRGAVGRNEQF
>TRBJ2-3|TRBV5-1
ASSADNTDTQY
>TRBJ2-7|TRBV27
ASSPSLALEIYEQY
>TRBJ1-3|TRBV7-9
ASSSTSSSGNTIY
>TRBJ2-7|TRBV6-1
ASSEAGSYEQY